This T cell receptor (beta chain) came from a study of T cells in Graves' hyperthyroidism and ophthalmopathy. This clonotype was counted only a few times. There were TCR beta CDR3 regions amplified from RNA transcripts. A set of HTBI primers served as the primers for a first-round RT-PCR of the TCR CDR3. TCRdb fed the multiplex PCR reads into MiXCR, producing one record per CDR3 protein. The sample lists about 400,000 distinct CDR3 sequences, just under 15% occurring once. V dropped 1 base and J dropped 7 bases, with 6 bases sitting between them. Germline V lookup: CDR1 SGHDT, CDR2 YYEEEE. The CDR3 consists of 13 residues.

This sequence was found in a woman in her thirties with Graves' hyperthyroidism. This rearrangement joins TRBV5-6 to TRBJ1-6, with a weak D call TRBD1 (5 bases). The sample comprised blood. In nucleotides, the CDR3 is TGTGCCAGCAGCTTGTGGGGGAATTCACCCCTCCACTTT. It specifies CASSLWGNSPLHF. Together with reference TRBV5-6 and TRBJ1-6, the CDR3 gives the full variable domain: DAGVTQSPTHLIKTRGQQVTLRCSPKSGHDTVSWYQQALGQGPQFIFQYYEEEERQRGNFPDRFSGHQFPNYSSELNVNALLLGDSALYLCASSLWGNSPLHFGNGTRLTVT.